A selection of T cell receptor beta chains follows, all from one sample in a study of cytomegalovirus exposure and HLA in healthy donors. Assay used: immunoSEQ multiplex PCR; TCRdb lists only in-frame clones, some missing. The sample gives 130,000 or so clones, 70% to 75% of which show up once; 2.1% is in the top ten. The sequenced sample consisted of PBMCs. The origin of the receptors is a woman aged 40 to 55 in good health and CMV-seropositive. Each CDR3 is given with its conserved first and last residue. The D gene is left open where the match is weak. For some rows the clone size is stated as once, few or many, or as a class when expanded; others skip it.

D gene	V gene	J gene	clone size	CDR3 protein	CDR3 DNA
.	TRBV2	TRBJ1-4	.	CASSEALYRTNEKLFF	TGTGCCAGCAGTGAAGCGCTTTACAGGACTAATGAAAAACTGTTTTTT
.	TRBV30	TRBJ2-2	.	CASPTDSNTGELFF	TGTGCCTCACCGACAGATTCGAACACCGGGGAGCTGTTTTTT
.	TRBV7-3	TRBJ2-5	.	CASSLYPQETQYF	TGTGCCAGCAGCTTATACCCTCAGGAGACCCAGTACTTC
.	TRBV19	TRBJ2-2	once	CASSIPGGSGELFF	TGTGCCAGTAGTATCCCCGGGGGTTCCGGGGAGCTGTTTTTT
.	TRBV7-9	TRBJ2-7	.	CASSLYGQPTYEQYF	TGTGCCAGCAGCTTATATGGACAGCCAACCTACGAGCAGTACTTC
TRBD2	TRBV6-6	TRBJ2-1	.	CASTPGGSYNEQFF	TGTGCCAGCACCCCGGGAGGGTCCTACAATGAGCAGTTCTTC
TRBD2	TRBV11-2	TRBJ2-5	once	CASKPSGGETQYF	TGTGCCAGCAAGCCTAGCGGGGGAGAGACCCAGTACTTC
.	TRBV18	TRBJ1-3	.	CASSPWTASGNTIYF	TGTGCCAGCTCACCCTGGACAGCTTCTGGAAACACCATATATTTT
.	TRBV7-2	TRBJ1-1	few	CASSLEGVGTEAFF	TGTGCCAGCAGCTTAGAAGGGGTGGGCACTGAAGCTTTCTTT
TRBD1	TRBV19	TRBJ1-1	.	CASSARTRDGTGVSNTEAFF	TGTGCCAGTAGTGCACGAACTCGTGATGGGACAGGGGTCTCGAACACTGAAGCTTTCTTT
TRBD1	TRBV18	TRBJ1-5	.	CASSYRDRDQPQHF	TGTGCCAGCTCATATCGGGACAGAGATCAGCCCCAGCATTTT
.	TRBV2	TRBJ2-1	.	CASSESGNEQFF	TGTGCCAGCAGTGAGAGCGGCAATGAGCAGTTCTTC
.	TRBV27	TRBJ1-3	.	CASSLSRGSGNTIYF	TGTGCCAGCAGTTTATCACGGGGTTCTGGAAACACCATATATTTT
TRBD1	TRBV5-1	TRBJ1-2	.	CASSATGDYGYTF	TGCGCCAGCAGCGCAACAGGGGACTATGGCTACACCTTC
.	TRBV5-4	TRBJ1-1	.	CASSLRHFISNTEAFF	TGTGCCAGCAGCTTGCGACATTTTATCTCGAACACTGAAGCTTTCTTT
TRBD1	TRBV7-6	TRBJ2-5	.	CASSSFDLDREEAQYF	TGTGCCAGCAGCTCTTTCGACTTGGACAGGGAAGAGGCCCAGTACTTC
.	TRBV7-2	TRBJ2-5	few	CASSGFDSEAQYF	TGTGCCAGCAGCGGGTTCGACTCCGAGGCCCAGTACTTC
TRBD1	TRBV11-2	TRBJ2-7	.	CASSLDPGQGAYEQYF	TGTGCCAGCAGCTTAGATCCGGGACAGGGGGCATACGAGCAGTACTTC
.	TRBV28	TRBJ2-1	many	CASPDSSNEQFF	TGTGCCAGTCCGGACTCTTCGAATGAGCAGTTCTTC
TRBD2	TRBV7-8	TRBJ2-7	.	CASSKKREAPYEQYF	TGTGCCAGCAGCAAAAAGCGGGAGGCCCCTTACGAGCAGTACTTC
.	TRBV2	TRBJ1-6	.	CASNPTGYNSPLHF	TGTGCCAGCAATCCCACGGGTTATAATTCACCCCTCCACTTT
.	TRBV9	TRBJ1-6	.	CASSALPGGSPLHF	TGTGCCAGCAGCGCACTGCCCGGGGGTTCACCCCTCCACTTT
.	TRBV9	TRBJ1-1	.	CASSVDYRHTEAFF	TGTGCCAGCAGCGTAGACTACCGTCACACTGAAGCTTTCTTT
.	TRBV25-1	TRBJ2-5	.	CASSEAAAQYF	TGTGCCAGCAGTGAAGCCGCGGCCCAGTACTTC
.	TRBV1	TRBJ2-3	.	CTSSHAQLVGAGTDTQYF	.
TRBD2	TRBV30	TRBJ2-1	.	CAWRSPKGLGPNEQFF	TGTGCCTGGAGATCACCAAAGGGACTAGGACCTAATGAGCAGTTCTTC
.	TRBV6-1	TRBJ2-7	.	CATALEGLHYEQYF	TGTGCCACAGCCCTAGAGGGTCTACACTACGAGCAGTACTTC
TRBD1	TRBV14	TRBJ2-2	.	CASSQLQGAGTGELFF	TGTGCCAGCAGCCAGTTACAGGGGGCGGGCACCGGGGAGCTGTTTTTT
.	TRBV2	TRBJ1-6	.	CASSGARSRYNSPLHF	TGTGCCAGCAGTGGTGCCCGATCTAGGTATAATTCACCCCTCCACTTT
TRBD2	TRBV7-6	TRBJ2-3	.	CASSRYPRLAGLTDTQYF	TGTGCCAGCAGCCGTTACCCCCGGCTAGCGGGTCTCACAGATACGCAGTATTTT
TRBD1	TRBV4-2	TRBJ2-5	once	CASSQERQGIQETQYF	TGTGCCAGCAGCCAAGAACGACAGGGGATTCAAGAGACCCAGTACTTC